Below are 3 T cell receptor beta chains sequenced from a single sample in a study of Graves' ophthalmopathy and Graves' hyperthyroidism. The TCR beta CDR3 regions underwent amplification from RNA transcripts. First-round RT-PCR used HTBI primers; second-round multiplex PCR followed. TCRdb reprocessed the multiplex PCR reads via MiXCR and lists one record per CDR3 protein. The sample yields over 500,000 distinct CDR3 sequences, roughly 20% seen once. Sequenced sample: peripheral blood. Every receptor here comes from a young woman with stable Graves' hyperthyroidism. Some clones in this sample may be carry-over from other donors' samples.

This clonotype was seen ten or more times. The CDR3 spells CASSLLYQSYEQYF. The CDR3 DNA reads TGTGCCAGCAGCTTATTATACCAGTCCTACGAGCAGTACTTC. The chain has TRBV5-5 and TRBJ2-7, with D unclear. The V and J ends lost 2 bases and 1 base respectively, with 10 bases between them. Germline CDR1 SGHKS, CDR2 YYEKEE (reference sequence). This CDR3 comprises 14 residues.

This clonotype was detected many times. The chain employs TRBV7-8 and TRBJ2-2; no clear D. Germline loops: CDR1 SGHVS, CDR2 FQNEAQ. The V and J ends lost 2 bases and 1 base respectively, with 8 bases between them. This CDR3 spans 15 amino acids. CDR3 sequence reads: CASSLILGNTGELFF. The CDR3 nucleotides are TGTGCCAGCAGCTTAATTCTTGGGAACACCGGGGAGCTGTTTTTT.

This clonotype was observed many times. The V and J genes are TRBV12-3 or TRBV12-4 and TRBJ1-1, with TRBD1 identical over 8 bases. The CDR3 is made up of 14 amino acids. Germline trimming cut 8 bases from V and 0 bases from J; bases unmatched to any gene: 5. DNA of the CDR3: TGTGCCAGCCGGACAGGGAAGATGAACACTGAAGCTTTCTTT. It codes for CASRTGKMNTEAFF.